Listed below are T cell receptor beta chains from one sample, sequenced in a study of blood T cell repertoires in COVID-19. Libraries were prepared by immunoSEQ multiplex PCR; TCRdb keeps only in-frame clonotypes and omits some of them. The top ten hold about 0.91% of the sample, which has 350,000 to 500,000 clones, about 90% seen once. The source material was peripheral blood. The source of these receptors is a man younger than 35 with COVID-19, enrolled during active disease. Each CDR3 is given with its conserved first and last residue. D genes are given only for firm matches. The listing skips clone size in some rows; elsewhere it reads once, few, many or a size class.

V	size	J	D	DNA	CDR3
TRBV11-3	NA	TRBJ2-1	NA	TGTGCCAGCAGCTCGTCGTTAAATGAGCAGTTCTTC	CASSSSLNEQFF
TRBV9	once	TRBJ2-7	TRBD1	TGTGCCAGCAGCATGACAGGGGCCGAGCAGTACTTC	CASSMTGAEQYF
TRBV5-1	NA	TRBJ1-4	TRBD1	TGCGCCACCGGGACAGGGGACGGTGAAAAACTGTTTTTT	CATGTGDGEKLFF
TRBV7-9	NA	TRBJ2-7	TRBD2	TGTGCCAGCAGCCCCGGGGGGGCCTACGAGCAGTACTTC	CASSPGGAYEQYF
TRBV7-2	NA	TRBJ2-5	NA	TGTGCCAGCAGCTTAGGAGGCGGGGCTCAAGAGACCCAGTACTTC	CASSLGGGAQETQYF
TRBV2	NA	TRBJ1-5	NA	TGTGCCAGCAGTGATCGGAGAAATAATCAGCCCCAGCATTTT	CASSDRRNNQPQHF
TRBV20-1	once	TRBJ1-5	NA	TGCAGTGCTAGTCCGGGACTTGATCAGCCCCAGCATTTT	CSASPGLDQPQHF
TRBV7-8	NA	TRBJ2-2	TRBD1	TGTGCCAGCAGCCCGGGGGTTGGGACAGGGGGCCCCGGGGAGCTGTTTTTT	CASSPGVGTGGPGELFF
TRBV5-5	NA	TRBJ2-2	TRBD1	TGTGCCAGCAGCTTACGCAGCGTGGGACAGATTAACACCGGGGAGCTGTTTTTT	CASSLRSVGQINTGELFF
TRBV10-3	NA	TRBJ2-5	NA	TGTGCCATCAGTGGCGGCGGGCAGACCCAGTACTTC	CAISGGGQTQYF
TRBV5-6	NA	TRBJ2-3	NA	TGTGCCAGCAGCCTAAGCACAGATACGCAGTATTTT	CASSLSTDTQYF
TRBV4-2	NA	TRBJ2-7	TRBD2	TGTGCCAGCAGCCAAGAACTAGCGGGCCATTACGAGCAGTACTTC	CASSQELAGHYEQYF
TRBV14	NA	TRBJ2-3	TRBD2	TGTGCCAGCAGCCAAACTAGCGGGGTTACAGATACGCAGTATTTT	CASSQTSGVTDTQYF
TRBV5-8	NA	TRBJ2-7	NA	TGTGCCAGCAGCACCACGGGGTACGAGCAGTACTTC	CASSTTGYEQYF
TRBV7-3	NA	TRBJ2-1	TRBD1	TGTGCCAGCAGCGAGGACAGGGGGAGTTTCAATGAGCAGTTCTTC	CASSEDRGSFNEQFF
TRBV10-2	NA	TRBJ1-4	NA	TGCGCCAGCAGGGACAGACTAAATGAAAAACTGTTTTTT	CASRDRLNEKLFF
TRBV6-1	NA	TRBJ1-1	NA	TGTGCCAGCAGTGAACGGGTAGCCCAAGCTTTCTTT	CASSERVAQAFF
TRBV27	NA	TRBJ1-2	NA	TGTGCCAGCAGTTTACTTGGGGCGCCCGGCTACACCTTC	CASSLLGAPGYTF
TRBV7-9	NA	TRBJ2-2	NA	TGTGCCAGCAGTACAACCTTAACCGGGGAGCTGTTTTTT	CASSTTLTGELFF
TRBV5-1	NA	TRBJ2-1	NA	TGCGCCAGCAGCCAGTTAGTAAGCGACAGAGTTGAGCAGTTCTTC	CASSQLVSDRVEQFF
TRBV4-1	NA	TRBJ2-4	TRBD2	TGCGCCAGCAGCCGACAGATACTGGAGGGGCGGGAGGGCCGGAACATTCAGTACTTC	CASSRQILEGREGRNIQYF
TRBV21-1	once	TRBJ1-2	NA	TGTGCCAGCAGCATCGGGACAGGGATTAACTATGGCTACACCTTC	CASSIGTGINYGYTF
TRBV13	NA	TRBJ2-1	TRBD1	TGTGCCAGCAGCTGGGGACAGGGGGCGAGAAATGAGCAGTTCTTC	CASSWGQGARNEQFF